This T cell receptor beta chain was obtained from a study of T cell responses to AZD1222 COVID-19 vaccine (dated by TCRdb to the early 2020s). Describing the broader study: TCR sequencing covered more than 230 trial participants: 200 to 220 given two doses of AZD1222 and around 26 given two doses of MenACWY control vaccine. Trial participants were enrolled by age into subgroups of 18-55, 56-69 and 70-plus years, and roughly 150, 30 and 60 TCR-sequenced participants, respectively, were included in these subgroups. General study outcomes and caveats: The 56-69-year group was small, and its depth increase did not reach significance, likely because of low power. Nearly half of unique spike-specific TCRs reportedly recognized epitopes outside regions mutated in the B.1.351 and B.1.1.7 variants. Participants were mostly white British, with more females than males. The authors suggested clonal diversity may have been underestimated. Vaccine-associated CD4 TCRs spanned the whole spike protein, with dominant responses in regions 160-218 and 743-854. Conclusions about previously exposed vaccinees were limited because only six AZD1222 recipients were SARS-CoV-2 seropositive at baseline. No day 14 peak-response samples were available, so repertoires were characterized only after the peak T cell response. Spike-specific TCR breadth and depth rose significantly after two AZD1222 doses compared with day 0 and with MenACWY recipients.

Reading the label with the study, this specimen's time point is: about 28 days (+/-7) after the second vaccine dose. The treatment or condition label of this sample denotes: meningococcal conjugate vaccine given as trial control. The vaccinee samples were drawn from two UK trials, COV001 and COV002, one of which was a single-blind randomized controlled phase 2/3 trial testing AZD1222 (ChAdOx1 nCoV-19) in healthy adults. For TCRbeta chain sequencing, PBMC samples from trial participants were taken at day 0 and at day 28 after the second dose. The CDR3 regions of human TCRbeta chains were analyzed by immunosequencing. The original methods were these. TCRs in the repertoires were matched against a reference library of SARS-CoV-2-specific TCRs that had been generated with the MIRA antigen-specificity platform. Breadth meant the fraction of unique TCRs that were SARS-CoV-2-associated, whereas depth meant the fraction of total T cells that were SARS-CoV-2-associated. Each spike-specific TCR was assigned to its reactive spike region and to a CD4 or CD8 class using the MIRA data. Log10-transformed breadth and depth values were compared by one-way ANOVA with Sidak's multiple comparisons tests. TCRdb took over this immuneACCESS table, retaining in-frame rearrangements with V and J assigned. Such tables are incomplete; in checked studies, under half of the missing clones stem from an unresolved V gene, and the remainder is unexplained. D and trimming were read from the DNA, whereas the V and J calls and clone size are those reported in that table. This sample holds some 120,000 clones; approximately 90% were observed only once. 4% to 4.5% of the sample is taken by the ten largest.

There are 16 amino acids in the CDR3, from cysteine to phenylalanine inclusive. Only the CDR3 DNA is retained, 48 bases long and in frame from the first base. The germline V end is reduced by 0 bases and the J end by 7 bases; junction bases left unmatched: 9. Via the germline V gene (reference sequence), CDR1 is SGHKS and CDR2 YYEKEE. In the case of this clone: Its antigen target is currently unknown. No base qualities exist here, and no much larger clone lies one base off it.

Sequencing was performed on peripheral blood, taken 28 days after the second dose of the MenACWY control vaccine. In this chain, TRBV5-5 is recombined with TRBJ2-1; 8 bases in between match TRBD1. This clonotype was obtained from an adult who received the MenACWY meningococcal vaccine as a control. The DNA sequence is as follows: TGTGCCAGCAGCTTGGCCGGGACAGGTCCGCAAAATGAGCAGTTCTTC. This encodes CASSLAGTGPQNEQFF.